These 25 T cell receptor beta chains were all obtained from the same sample, sequenced in a study of CD8 T cells in Susac syndrome. Random hexamers served to reverse transcribe roughly 0.45 to 1 ug RNA. Each CDR3 protein is one row after TCRdb ran MiXCR on the immunoSEQ multiplex PCR reads. Among around 130,000 distinct CDR3 sequences listed, roughly 80% were seen once. The sequenced material came from CD8+ T cells from PBMCs. Receptors were obtained from a human donor with multiple sclerosis.

The chain has TRBV11-2 and TRBJ2-5; D gene unclear. This CDR3 comprises 15 residues. V was shortened by 1 base and J by 4 bases, with 13 bases between the two germline ends. Germline V lookup: CDR1 SGHAT, CDR2 FQNNGV. CDR3 loop: CASSLVAAFRETQYF. CDR3 DNA sequence: TGTGCCAGCAGCTTAGTGGCGGCATTCCGAGAGACCCAGTACTTC. Drawing the rest from reference TRBV11-2 and TRBJ2-5, the complete variable domain is EAGVAQSPRYKIIEKRQSVAFWCNPISGHATLYWYQQILGQGPKLLIQFQNNGVVDDSQLPKDRFSAERLKGVDSTLKIQPAKLEDSAVYLCASSLVAAFRETQYFGPGTRLLVL.

V gene TRBV29-1 combines with J gene TRBJ1-4, with TRBD1 as a possible D gene (6 bases). This CDR3 contains 15 residues. Germline CDR1 and CDR2: SQVTM and ANQGSEA. Trimming removed 0 bases at V and 5 bases at J, with 13 bases between. The CDR3 nucleotides are TGCAGCGTTGAAGATGGGGACAATAAAAATGAAAAACTGTTTTTT. Translating it yields CSVEDGDNKNEKLFF.

This rearrangement joins TRBV15 to TRBJ1-5; unclear D gene. Germline V lookup: CDR1 LNHNV, CDR2 YYDKDF (reference sequence). With 3 bases removed from V and 0 bases from J, the gap between germline ends came to 15 bases. The CDR3 runs to 17 residues. CDR3: CATSSEPGPYSNQPQHF. Written as DNA, the CDR3 is TGTGCCACCAGCAGTGAACCGGGTCCTTATAGCAATCAGCCCCAGCATTTT.

This clonotype was counted a single time. V is TRBV7-9 and J is TRBJ2-1; D is unresolved. The germline CDR1 and CDR2 sequences are SEHNR and FQNEAQ (reference sequence). The CDR3 runs 13 residues. Deletions cut 5 bases from V and 7 bases from J, with 12 bases between. The chain's CDR3 is CASSHPSGNEQFF. For the CDR3, the DNA is TGTGCCAGCAGCCACCCCTCGGGTAATGAGCAGTTCTTC.

This clonotype was seen only once. V and J are TRBV29-1 and TRBJ2-5, with D maybe TRBD2 (6 bases). CDR3 length: 14 amino acids. V was clipped by 1 base and J by 5 bases, with 14 bases between them. Germline CDR1 and CDR2: SQVTM and ANQGSEA. CDR3 in amino acids: CSVEGGNSGETQYF. As DNA, the CDR3 is TGCAGCGTTGAAGGGGGCAACAGCGGGGAGACCCAGTACTTC. Full variable domain (missing parts from reference TRBV29-1 and TRBJ2-5): SAVISQKPSRDICQRGTSLTIQCQVDSQVTMMFWYRQQPGQSLTLIATANQGSEATYESGFVIDKFPISRPNLTFSTLTVSNMSPEDSSIYLCSVEGGNSGETQYFGPGTRLLVL.

The chain has TRBV12-3 or TRBV12-4 and TRBJ2-5, with TRBD2 identical over 13 bases. The junction had 4 bases not matched to a gene; V was cut back by 5 bases and J by 1 base. The CDR3 is made up of 16 amino acids. The CDR3 protein is CASSLGLAGSQETQYF. The CDR3, as DNA: TGTGCCAGCAGTCTGGGACTAGCGGGGTCCCAAGAGACCCAGTACTTC.

The chain carries TRBV5-1 and TRBJ2-5; D call uncertain. V was clipped by 2 bases and J by 5 bases, with 19 bases between them. There are 16 residues in the CDR3. Germline lookup yields CDR1 SGHRS and CDR2 YFSETQ. The CDR3 DNA reads TGCGCCAGCAGCTTCCTAGATTTTGGGTTTTTGGAGACCCAGTACTTC. Translation: CASSFLDFGFLETQYF.

This chain connects TRBV20-1 to TRBJ2-1; perhaps TRBD2 as D (5 bases). CDR3 length: 15 amino acids. Trimming removed 3 bases from V and 10 bases from J, with 22 bases in between. The V gene's germline CDR1 is DFQATT and CDR2 SNEGSKA (reference sequence). The CDR3 loop is CSASPAGPLALEQFF. In DNA, the CDR3 is TGCAGTGCTAGCCCGGCGGGCCCGCTCGCTTTGGAGCAGTTCTTC.

The chain combines TRBV6-5 with TRBJ1-3; no clear D gene. V shed 0 bases and J shed 4 bases, with 10 bases lying between them. CDR1 and CDR2 (germline): MNHEY, SVGAGI. CDR3 length equals 15 residues. The CDR3 sequence is CASSYSTVQGNTIYF. The CDR3 coding sequence is TGTGCCAGCAGTTACTCGACGGTCCAAGGAAACACCATATATTTT.

CDR3: CAWDFMGQGVEGYTF. The CDR3 DNA reads as TGTGCCTGGGATTTCATGGGACAGGGGGTTGAGGGCTACACCTTC. The chain has TRBV30 and TRBJ1-2, with TRBD1 matching 11 bases. Germline V gene sequence: CDR1 GTSNPN, CDR2 SVGIG (reference sequence). J gave up 8 bases and V 5 bases, and 13 bases lay outside the gene matches. The CDR3 contains 15 residues.

The rearrangement uses TRBV12-3 or TRBV12-4 and TRBJ2-3, with D perhaps given as TRBD1 or TRBD2 (5 bases each). This CDR3 is built from 15 residues. V was trimmed by 0 bases and J by 0 bases, leaving 7 bases between them. The CDR3 DNA is TGTGCCAGCAGTTTAGCGGGGGTTAGCACAGATACGCAGTATTTT. Translated: CASSLAGVSTDTQYF.

The rearrangement links TRBV28 to TRBJ2-7, with D perhaps matching TRBD2 (6 bases). Germline V CDR1 and CDR2: MDHEN, SYDVKM. The CDR3 is 15 residues long. V was clipped by 6 bases and J by 0 bases, with 15 bases between them. In DNA, the CDR3 is TGTGCCAGCAGCAGCCGCGGAGGGATCTCCTACGAGCAGTACGTC. Amino acids: CASSSRGGISYEQYV.

The rearrangement links TRBV19 to TRBJ2-3; D call uncertain. This CDR3 spans 13 amino acids. The ends were cut back, 3 bases at V and 2 bases at J, with 6 bases in the middle. Looked up from germline, CDR1 is LNHDA and CDR2 is SQIVND (reference sequence). CDR3 nucleotide sequence: TGTGCCAGTAGTATCATCCCCACAGATACGCAGTATTTT. Translating gives CASSIIPTDTQYF.

The chain links TRBV12-3 or TRBV12-4 to TRBJ2-3; 7 bases align to TRBD2. This CDR3 contains 16 residues. With V trimmed by 3 bases and J by 2 bases, 8 bases remained unmatched. CDR3 sequence reads: CASSFLAGDLTDTQYF. Here the CDR3 DNA reads TGTGCCAGCAGTTTTCTGGCGGGAGACCTCACAGATACGCAGTATTTT.

This chain joins TRBV19 and TRBJ1-5; D remains unclear. Trimming removed 4 bases from V and 5 bases from J, with 18 bases in between. This CDR3 comprises 16 residues. Looked up from germline, CDR1 is LNHDA and CDR2 is SQIVND (reference sequence). Written as DNA, the CDR3 is TGTGCCAGTAGTAGGGAGTTGAACGACCTAGATCAGCCCCAGCATTTT. As protein: CASSRELNDLDQPQHF.

This clonotype has more than one count but fewer than ten. The CDR3 DNA sequence: TGTGCCAGCAGCACGGGACAGTCAGGAGAGACCCAGTACTTC. Translated, it gives CASSTGQSGETQYF. The V and J genes are TRBV11-3 and TRBJ2-5; 7 positions match TRBD1. V shed 5 bases, J shed 4 bases, and the junction held 7 bases outside the gene matches. Germline CDR1 reads SGHNT; CDR2 reads YENEEA. This CDR3 contains 14 residues.

The chain has TRBV5-1 and TRBJ2-4; TRBD2 matches at 13 bases. In germline, CDR1 is SGHRS, CDR2 YFSETQ. V shed 4 bases, J shed 0 bases, and the junction held 4 bases outside the gene matches. The CDR3 consists of 17 residues. CDR3 sequence (DNA): TGCGCCAGCAGCCCGGGACTAGCGGGGATAGCCAAAAACATTCAGTACTTC. Protein: CASSPGLAGIAKNIQYF.

In its sample, this clonotype was seen a few times. J is TRBJ2-7 and V is TRBV6-5, with D perhaps matching TRBD1 (5 bases). Trimming shortened V by 2 bases and J by 1 base, and 12 bases separated the two germline ends. Germline loops: CDR1 MNHEY, CDR2 SVGAGI. The length of the CDR3 is 15 residues. The CDR3 DNA reads TGTGCCAGCAGTTACCAGGGTGGCTCTTCCTACGAGCAGTACGTC. Amino acid sequence: CASSYQGGSSYEQYV.

With respect to this clonotype: The junction and the germline gene differ at one end; a read error may be behind it. This chain joins TRBV4-1 and TRBJ2-2; possibly TRBD1 or TRBD2 for D (6 bases each). CDR1 MGHRA and CDR2 YSYEKL come from the germline V gene. The CDR3 consists of 17 residues. The CDR3 DNA is TGCGCCAGCAGCCCGATAGGGGGGCGGTCGAACACCAGGGAGCTGTTTTTT. Its protein product is CASSPIGGRSNTRELFF.

CDR3 sequence (DNA): TGTGCCTGGACGGGGGATTACTATGGCTACACCTTC. Protein sequence: CAWTGDYYGYTF. J is TRBJ1-2 and V is TRBV30; a possible D gene is TRBD1 (5 bases). V lost 4 bases and J 3 bases, leaving 9 bases between the germline ends. The CDR3 length is 12 residues. The germline V gene encodes CDR1 GTSNPN and CDR2 SVGIG (reference sequence).

V and J are TRBV27 and TRBJ1-2, with D maybe TRBD1 (5 bases). This CDR3 has 13 amino acids. Germline CDR1 MNHEY, CDR2 SMNVEV (reference sequence). V was shortened by 3 bases and J by 8 bases, with 13 bases between the two germline ends. The CDR3 DNA reads as TGTGCCAGCAGTTTGCCGAGAGGGGAAGGCTACACCTTC. Translating gives CASSLPRGEGYTF.

The rearrangement uses TRBV12-3 or TRBV12-4 and TRBJ1-1; TRBD1 aligns across 10 bases. This CDR3 has 16 amino acids. V lost 5 bases and J lost 5; bases outside the gene matches: 11. In DNA form, the CDR3 reads TGTGCCAGCAGTCACAATTCTATGGACAGGGGGACTGAAGCTTTCTTT. Translating gives CASSHNSMDRGTEAFF.

CDR3 nucleotide sequence: TGTGCCAGCAGTTTGTCGGCAGGGGAGGGGTACGAGCAGTACTTC. Translation: CASSLSAGEGYEQYF. The chain is built from TRBV27 and TRBJ2-7; D might be TRBD2 (7 bases). Germline CDR1 MNHEY, CDR2 SMNVEV (reference sequence). The CDR3 has 15 amino acids. Trimming stripped 3 bases from V and 4 bases from J, with 16 bases between.

J is TRBJ2-1 and V is TRBV5-1; TRBD2 aligns across 16 bases. CDR1 is SGHRS and CDR2 is YFSETQ in the germline V gene. The length of the CDR3 is 16 residues. V dropped 4 bases and J dropped 7; count of bases not matched to a gene: 5. The CDR3 sequence is CASSVGTSGRGNEQFF. The CDR3 DNA follows: TGCGCCAGCAGCGTTGGGACTAGCGGGAGGGGGAATGAGCAGTTCTTC.

The chain has TRBV11-2 and TRBJ2-1, with 7 bases identical to TRBD1. Germline-derived CDR1 and CDR2 are SGHAT and FQNNGV. This CDR3 spans 13 amino acids. The V gene end was trimmed by 1 base and the J gene end by 8 bases; junction bases not matched to a gene: 2. The CDR3 region is CASSLVGGHEQFF. The CDR3 DNA follows: TGTGCCAGCAGCTTAGTAGGGGGCCATGAGCAGTTCTTC.